The rows below give T cell receptor beta chains drawn from one sample of a study of T cell changes during pregnancy in multiple sclerosis. Assay: immunoSEQ multiplex PCR; the TCRdb copy retains only in-frame clones and omits some. The sample shows around 70,000 clones, 85% to 95% of them seen only once. The source material was peripheral blood, sampled before pregnancy. All receptors derive from a female donor with multiple sclerosis, enrolled in a pregnancy study. Each CDR3 is given with its conserved first and last residue. Each record gives: CDR3 protein, CDR3 DNA, J gene, V gene, D gene, clone size. The D gene is left open where the match is weak. A row's size may be missing; if present it is once, few, many or a size class.

cdr3_aa: CASSLGQGAAAEDTQYF
cdr3_nt: TGTGCCAGCAGTTTGGGGCAGGGGGCGGCCGCCGAAGATACGCAGTATTTT
j_call: TRBJ2-3
v_call: TRBV27
d_call: TRBD1
clone_size: NA

cdr3_aa: CASTGTSGTWYEQYF
cdr3_nt: TGCGCCAGCACCGGGACTAGCGGGACGTGGTACGAGCAGTACTTC
j_call: TRBJ2-7
v_call: TRBV10-2
d_call: TRBD2
clone_size: NA

cdr3_aa: CASSEVAGISGNTIYF
cdr3_nt: TGTGCCAGCAGTGAAGTGGCAGGGATATCTGGAAACACCATATATTTT
j_call: TRBJ1-3
v_call: TRBV2
d_call: NA
clone_size: NA

cdr3_aa: CASRGRGVSAEAFF
cdr3_nt: TGTGCCAGCAGGGGGCGCGGAGTGTCCGCTGAAGCTTTCTTT
j_call: TRBJ1-1
v_call: TRBV6-5
d_call: NA
clone_size: NA

cdr3_aa: CASSLIRTINEQFF
cdr3_nt: TGTGCCAGCAGTTTAATTAGGACTATCAATGAGCAGTTCTTC
j_call: TRBJ2-1
v_call: TRBV28
d_call: NA
clone_size: NA

cdr3_aa: CASSPRLAETHEQFF
cdr3_nt: TGTGCCAGCAGCCCAAGACTAGCGGAGACCCATGAGCAGTTCTTC
j_call: TRBJ2-1
v_call: TRBV11-2
d_call: TRBD2
clone_size: NA

cdr3_aa: CASLGPGTGNEQFF
cdr3_nt: TGTGCCAGCCTCGGGCCAGGGACTGGCAATGAGCAGTTCTTC
j_call: TRBJ2-1
v_call: TRBV11-3
d_call: NA
clone_size: few

cdr3_aa: CASSPGTGGSEQYF
cdr3_nt: TGTGCCAGCAGCCCCGGGACAGGGGGCTCCGAGCAGTACTTC
j_call: TRBJ2-7
v_call: TRBV9
d_call: TRBD1
clone_size: NA

cdr3_aa: CASSLGPGEPVEQYF
cdr3_nt: TGTGCCAGCAGTTTAGGTCCGGGAGAGCCCGTCGAGCAGTACTTC
j_call: TRBJ2-7
v_call: TRBV6-5
d_call: NA
clone_size: NA

cdr3_aa: CASSQEWRAAYNEQFF
cdr3_nt: TGTGCCAGCAGCCAAGAATGGCGGGCAGCCTACAATGAGCAGTTCTTC
j_call: TRBJ2-1
v_call: TRBV4-2
d_call: NA
clone_size: NA

cdr3_aa: CASSASGRVSSYEQYF
cdr3_nt: TGCGCCAGCAGCGCCAGCGGGAGGGTGTCCTCCTACGAGCAGTACTTC
j_call: TRBJ2-7
v_call: TRBV5-1
d_call: TRBD2
clone_size: NA

cdr3_aa: CASRPAGGTEAFF
cdr3_nt: TGTGCCAGTAGGCCGGCGGGGGGCACTGAAGCTTTCTTT
j_call: TRBJ1-1
v_call: TRBV19
d_call: NA
clone_size: NA

cdr3_aa: CASSLGTGFTEAFF
cdr3_nt: TGTGCCAGCAGCTTAGGGACAGGGTTCACTGAAGCTTTCTTT
j_call: TRBJ1-1
v_call: TRBV7-6
d_call: TRBD1
clone_size: NA

cdr3_aa: CASSPRGYYGYTF
cdr3_nt: TGTGCCAGCAGCCCAAGGGGTTATTATGGCTACACCTTC
j_call: TRBJ1-2
v_call: TRBV28
d_call: NA
clone_size: NA

cdr3_aa: CASSQIGVGGMNTEAFF
cdr3_nt: TGCGCCAGCAGCCAAATAGGGGTGGGGGGAATGAACACTGAAGCTTTCTTT
j_call: TRBJ1-1
v_call: TRBV4-3
d_call: NA
clone_size: NA

cdr3_aa: CASSVSWSYSGAEQYF
cdr3_nt: TGTGCCAGCAGTGTTTCGTGGTCCTACTCAGGTGCCGAGCAGTACTTC
j_call: TRBJ2-7
v_call: TRBV9
d_call: NA
clone_size: NA

cdr3_aa: CASSDWGQGNGYTF
cdr3_nt: TGTGCCAGCAGCGATTGGGGACAGGGGAATGGCTACACCTTC
j_call: TRBJ1-2
v_call: TRBV7-8
d_call: TRBD1
clone_size: NA

cdr3_aa: CASSPGRGAYEQYF
cdr3_nt: TGTGCCAGCAGCCCCGGGAGGGGGGCGTACGAGCAGTACTTC
j_call: TRBJ2-7
v_call: TRBV11-2
d_call: TRBD2
clone_size: NA

cdr3_aa: CAISGGLAGLYEQYF
cdr3_nt: TGTGCCATCAGTGGCGGACTAGCGGGGCTCTACGAGCAGTACTTC
j_call: TRBJ2-7
v_call: TRBV10-3
d_call: TRBD2
clone_size: NA

cdr3_aa: CASSEALVGGRETQYF
cdr3_nt: TGTGCCAGCAGTGAAGCGCTAGTAGGGGGCCGGGAGACCCAGTACTTC
j_call: TRBJ2-5
v_call: TRBV6-1
d_call: TRBD1
clone_size: NA

cdr3_aa: CASSLALTGRNTEAFF
cdr3_nt: TGTGCCAGCAGCCTAGCCTTGACAGGGAGGAACACTGAAGCTTTCTTT
j_call: TRBJ1-1
v_call: TRBV14
d_call: TRBD1
clone_size: NA

cdr3_aa: CASSYPGLNNEQFF
cdr3_nt: TGTGCCAGCAGCTATCCGGGACTCAACAATGAGCAGTTCTTC
j_call: TRBJ2-1
v_call: TRBV5-6
d_call: NA
clone_size: NA

cdr3_aa: CASLGDTGELFF
cdr3_nt: TGTGCCAGCCTCGGGGACACCGGGGAGCTGTTTTTT
j_call: TRBJ2-2
v_call: TRBV11-2
d_call: NA
clone_size: NA

cdr3_aa: CASSPTVAGRNEQYF
cdr3_nt: TGTGCCAGCTCACCTACAGTAGCGGGGAGGAACGAGCAGTACTTC
j_call: TRBJ2-7
v_call: TRBV18
d_call: TRBD2
clone_size: once

cdr3_aa: CASSIRLGDEQYF
cdr3_nt: TGTGCCAGTAGTATACGTCTAGGAGACGAGCAGTACTTC
j_call: TRBJ2-7
v_call: TRBV19
d_call: NA
clone_size: NA

cdr3_aa: CASLDRGGNTIYF
cdr3_nt: TGTGCCAGCTTAGACAGGGGAGGAAACACCATATATTTT
j_call: TRBJ1-3
v_call: TRBV2
d_call: TRBD1
clone_size: NA

cdr3_aa: CASSARGPNTEAFF
cdr3_nt: TGTGCCAGCAGCGCAAGGGGGCCGAACACTGAAGCTTTCTTT
j_call: TRBJ1-1
v_call: TRBV9
d_call: TRBD1
clone_size: NA

cdr3_aa: CASSSVPGTPNTGELFF
cdr3_nt: TGCGCCAGCAGCTCAGTCCCCGGGACACCGAACACCGGGGAGCTGTTTTTT
j_call: TRBJ2-2
v_call: TRBV5-1
d_call: NA
clone_size: NA

cdr3_aa: CSVEDRVYTEAFF
cdr3_nt: TGCAGCGTTGAAGACAGGGTCTACACTGAAGCTTTCTTT
j_call: TRBJ1-1
v_call: TRBV29-1
d_call: NA
clone_size: NA

cdr3_aa: CASSLVENQPQHF
cdr3_nt: TGTGCCAGCAGCTTAGTAGAAAATCAGCCCCAGCATTTT
j_call: TRBJ1-5
v_call: TRBV7-9
d_call: NA
clone_size: NA